This passage covers 28 T cell receptor beta chains from one sample sequenced in a study of control samples from healthy donors and cancer patients. This table comes from immunoSEQ multiplex PCR, and its TCRdb copy is limited to in-frame clones, with some not included. Here the sample spans 63,000 or so clones, approximately 87% being singletons. What was sequenced was blood. These receptors all come from a man aged 50 to 59 in good health.

This clone was seen only a few times. The chain carries TRBV28 and TRBJ1-1; D unclear. Germline V gene sequence: CDR1 MDHEN, CDR2 SYDVKM. V was shortened by 2 bases and J by 1 base, with 8 bases between the two germline ends. The CDR3 consists of 14 residues. The CDR3 region has the DNA TGTGCCAGCAGTTTAGTGCAGAAGAACACTGAAGCTTTCTTT. As protein: CASSLVQKNTEAFF.

CDR3 in DNA: TGTGCCAGCAGCTTAGATTTACGCGGGGGCCAAGAGACCCAGTACTTC. Encoded protein: CASSLDLRGGQETQYF. The V and J genes are TRBV11-2 and TRBJ2-5; 7 positions agree with TRBD2. Germline values: CDR1 SGHAT, CDR2 FQNNGV. The CDR3 is 16 residues long. V lost 0 bases and J lost 1; bases outside the gene matches: 5.

The CDR3 is CASSDGAGSQETQYF. The CDR3 bases are TGTGCCAGCAGTGATGGGGCGGGAAGTCAAGAGACCCAGTACTTC. V is TRBV6-1 and J is TRBJ2-5; possible D gene TRBD2, 6 bases. The CDR3 spans 15 residues. V was cut by 3 bases and J by 2 bases, with 13 bases left in between. Germline values: CDR1 MNHNS, CDR2 SASEGT.

The V gene is TRBV5-1, the J gene TRBJ1-1; the D is unclear. Trimming took 2 bases from V and 0 from J, leaving 2 bases between them. The CDR3 totals 12 residues. The germline V gene encodes CDR1 SGHRS and CDR2 YFSETQ. This CDR3 is CASSFVNTEAFF. As DNA, the CDR3 is TGCGCCAGCAGCTTCGTGAACACTGAAGCTTTCTTT.

The chain carries TRBV5-1 and TRBJ2-5; perhaps TRBD2 as D (7 bases). The CDR3 contains 15 residues. The germline V and J ends were trimmed by 5 bases and 2 bases, with 16 bases remaining between them. Per germline, CDR1 SGHRS and CDR2 YFSETQ. The CDR3 region is CASREGGRRQETQYF. The CDR3 nucleotides are TGCGCCAGCAGGGAGGGGGGGCGGAGGCAAGAGACCCAGTACTTC. The whole variable domain, filled in from reference TRBV5-1 and TRBJ2-5, reads KAGVTQTPRYLIKTRGQQVTLSCSPISGHRSVSWYQQTPGQGLQFLFEYFSETQRNKGNFPGRFSGRQFSNSRSEMNVSTLELGDSALYLCASREGGRRQETQYFGPGTRLLVL.

V is TRBV24-1 and J is TRBJ1-1; 8 nucleotides align to TRBD1. The germline V gene has CDR1 KGHDR and CDR2 SFDVKD. V lost 3 bases and J lost 2; bases outside the gene matches: 4. The CDR3 has 15 amino acids. DNA of the CDR3: TGTGCCACCAGTGATCCTACAGGGGGAAACACTGAAGCTTTCTTT. It specifies CATSDPTGGNTEAFF.

The V gene is TRBV5-7, the J gene TRBJ2-7; 11 bases are shared with TRBD2. TRBV5-7 belongs to the ORF category, with a function that is uncertain. Unmatched junction bases numbered 6, after V lost 1 base and J lost 3 bases. This CDR3 has 16 residues. In nucleotides, the CDR3 is TGTGCCAGCAGCTTGTATCAACTAGCGGGAGACTACGAGCAGTACTTC. This encodes CASSLYQLAGDYEQYF.

This clone occurred once. The CDR3 spells CASSSSTGNTIYF. As DNA, the CDR3 is TGTGCCAGCAGCTCTTCTACCGGAAACACCATATATTTT. The J gene is TRBJ1-3, the V gene TRBV5-6; no definite D call. The CDR3 runs 13 residues. With 3 bases removed from V and 4 bases from J, the gap between germline ends came to 8 bases. Germline CDR1 reads SGHDT; CDR2 reads YYEEEE. The variable domain in full, with the rest retrieved from reference TRBV5-6 and TRBJ1-3, is DAGVTQSPTHLIKTRGQQVTLRCSPKSGHDTVSWYQQALGQGPQFIFQYYEEEERQRGNFPDRFSGHQFPNYSSELNVNALLLGDSALYLCASSSSTGNTIYFGEGSWLTVV.

V usage is TRBV5-4 and J usage is TRBJ1-1; D is unresolved. The CDR3 runs to 12 residues. From germline, CDR1 is SGHNT and CDR2 YYREEE (reference sequence). V dropped 6 bases and J dropped 4 bases, with 10 bases sitting between them. The DNA for the CDR3 is TGTGCCAGCACCTCCAGAGGCACTGAAGCTTTCTTT. Translating gives CASTSRGTEAFF.

This chain joins TRBV6-6 and TRBJ1-4, with D hard to call. CDR3 size: 14 residues. V was clipped by 8 bases and J by 7 bases, with 17 bases between them. The germline CDR1 and CDR2 sequences are MNHNY and SVGAGI (reference sequence). The CDR3 loop reads CASENLGGREKLFF. The CDR3 DNA reads TGTGCCAGCGAGAACTTAGGAGGTCGTGAAAAACTGTTTTTT.

The chain is built from TRBV2 and TRBJ1-1; tentatively, D is TRBD1 (5 bases). The CDR3 runs 14 residues. CDR1 and CDR2 from the germline V gene are SNHLY and FYNNEI. The germline V and J ends were trimmed by 7 bases and 2 bases, with 14 bases remaining between them. DNA for the CDR3: TGTGCCAGCAACGGGGCCTCGGGAAACACTGAAGCTTTCTTT. This sequence encodes CASNGASGNTEAFF. Complete variable domain (other parts from reference TRBV2 and TRBJ1-1): EPEVTQTPSHQVTQMGQEVILRCVPISNHLYFYWYRQILGQKVEFLVSFYNNEISEKSEIFDDQFSVERPDGSNFTLKIRSTKLEDSAMYFCASNGASGNTEAFFGQGTRLTVV.

The chain carries TRBV6-5 and TRBJ1-2, with a tentative D call TRBD1 (6 bases). This CDR3 contains 15 residues. Trimming took 7 bases from V and 2 from J, leaving 17 bases between them. CDR1 is MNHEY, CDR2 SVGAGI, per germline. The CDR3 sequence: CASTPERTANYGYTF. In DNA, the CDR3 is TGTGCCAGCACCCCGGAAAGGACAGCGAACTATGGCTACACCTTC.

The V call is TRBV7-3, the J call TRBJ2-1; D unresolved. The V end was cut by 5 bases, the J end by 4 bases, with 12 bases between. The CDR3 extends over 14 amino acids. CDR1 is SGHTA and CDR2 is FQGTGA in the germline V gene. The CDR3 loop reads CASSVKGSYNEQFF. Here the CDR3 DNA reads TGTGCCAGCAGCGTAAAAGGTTCTTACAATGAGCAGTTCTTC.

The rearrangement links TRBV27 to TRBJ1-2; 11 nucleotides agree with TRBD1. Germline loops: CDR1 MNHEY, CDR2 SMNVEV (reference sequence). CDR3 length: 16 residues. V shed 2 bases, J shed 7 bases, and the junction held 9 bases outside the gene matches. This CDR3 reads CASSLAEGQGAIGYTF. The CDR3 DNA sequence: TGTGCCAGCAGTTTAGCAGAAGGACAGGGGGCGATTGGCTACACCTTC.

The rearrangement joins TRBV25-1 to TRBJ1-3, with D perhaps TRBD1 (5 bases). The CDR3 length is 15 residues. V lost 1 base and J lost 2, with 9 bases in between. Germline values: CDR1 MGHDK, CDR2 SYGVNS. The CDR3 protein is CASSELGAPGNTIYF. In DNA, the CDR3 is TGTGCCAGCAGTGAATTAGGGGCACCTGGAAACACCATATATTTT.

DNA for the CDR3: TGTGCCAGCAGCGCAGGGACCACAGATACGCAGTATTTT. This sequence encodes CASSAGTTDTQYF. The gene calls are TRBV7-3 and TRBJ2-3, with D possibly called TRBD1 or TRBD2 (5 bases each). The V end lost 5 bases, the J end lost 2 bases, and 8 bases lay between the germline ends. This CDR3 has 13 amino acids. Per the germline V gene, CDR1 is SGHTA and CDR2 is FQGTGA.

This clone has a handful of counts. J is TRBJ1-2 and V is TRBV5-1; possible D gene TRBD1, 6 bases. Trimming cost V 4 bases and J 2 bases, with 9 bases left between them. Per the germline V gene, CDR1 is SGHRS and CDR2 is YFSETQ. The CDR3 spans 13 residues. CDR3 protein: CASSEDSNYGYTF. Here the CDR3 DNA reads TGCGCCAGCAGCGAGGACAGCAACTATGGCTACACCTTC.

The chain carries TRBV19 and TRBJ2-5; no firm D call. The CDR3 has 13 residues. The V gene lost 3 bases and the J gene lost 2 bases, with 7 bases spanning the gap. Germline CDR1 and CDR2: LNHDA and SQIVND (reference sequence). DNA for the CDR3: TGTGCCAGTAGTATGGTCGGGCAAGAGACCCAGTACTTC. Protein sequence: CASSMVGQETQYF.

The chain links TRBV6-5 to TRBJ2-7; no reliable D call. There are 14 residues in the CDR3. V was cut by 4 bases and J by 2 bases, with 12 bases left in between. Germline V gene sequence: CDR1 MNHEY, CDR2 SVGAGI. The CDR3 nucleotides read TGTGCCAGCAGTTCCCAGAGCGCGCCCTACGAGCAGTACTTC. Protein product: CASSSQSAPYEQYF.

This chain joins TRBV6-6 and TRBJ1-2; 8 nucleotides line up with TRBD1. Germline V gene sequence: CDR1 MNHNY, CDR2 SVGAGI (reference sequence). The length of the CDR3 is 14 residues. The V segment lost 6 bases and the J segment 4 bases; nucleotides outside the gene matches: 7. DNA for the CDR3: TGTGCCAGCAGGGGCGGACAGGGAGCCTATGGCTACACCTTC. This encodes CASRGGQGAYGYTF.

This clone appeared once. The rearrangement joins TRBV28 to TRBJ1-2, with 7 positions matching TRBD1. V dropped 8 bases and J dropped 8; count of bases not matched to a gene: 14. This CDR3 spans 14 amino acids. Germline V CDR1 and CDR2: MDHEN, SYDVKM. The CDR3, as DNA: TGTGCCAGCGTCGTGGGACAGACTTACGACGGCTACACCTTC. Translated, it gives CASVVGQTYDGYTF.

The chain employs TRBV2 and TRBJ2-5; 7 bases agree with TRBD1. CDR3 length: 13 amino acids. The germline CDR1 and CDR2 sequences are SNHLY and FYNNEI. After removal of 6 bases from V and 1 base from J, the junction contained 2 bases not matched to a gene. CDR3 amino acids: CASRRDSQETQYF. In DNA form, the CDR3 reads TGTGCCAGCAGACGGGACAGCCAAGAGACCCAGTACTTC. Full variable domain (remainder filled in from reference TRBV2 and TRBJ2-5): EPEVTQTPSHQVTQMGQEVILRCVPISNHLYFYWYRQILGQKVEFLVSFYNNEISEKSEIFDDQFSVERPDGSNFTLKIRSTKLEDSAMYFCASRRDSQETQYFGPGTRLLVL.

Only one count was recorded for this clone. The chain joins TRBV6-6 to TRBJ2-2; D is undetermined. The length of the CDR3 is 14 residues. The V gene lost 5 bases and the J gene lost 7 bases, with 14 bases spanning the gap. CDR1 is MNHNY, CDR2 SVGAGI, per germline (reference sequence). The CDR3 nucleotides read TGTGCCAGCAGTAAAACGCATGGGTACGGGGAGCTGTTTTTT. Translation: CASSKTHGYGELFF.

As to this clone: At one end the junction does not follow the germline gene, possibly because of a read error. The J gene is TRBJ1-2, the V gene TRBV7-9, with 7 nucleotides matching TRBD1. This CDR3 has 13 residues. CDR1 and CDR2 (germline): SEHNR, FQNEAQ (reference sequence). CDR3 DNA: TGTGCCAGCAGCCTGAGACAGGGAGAGGACCCTTTCTTC. This translates into CASSLRQGEDPFF.

V gene TRBV6-5 combines with J gene TRBJ2-1; 10 positions match TRBD2. The V and J ends lost 2 bases and 7 bases, in that order; junction bases with no gene match: 8. CDR1 is MNHEY, CDR2 SVGAGI, per germline. The CDR3 covers 16 residues. The CDR3 reads CASSYRSAGGRNEQFF. DNA of the CDR3: TGTGCCAGCAGTTACCGGTCAGCGGGAGGGCGGAATGAGCAGTTCTTC.

About this clone: Because the CDR3 is missing its conserved closing phenylalanine or tryptophan, this is likely a read error. No DNA is shown, since the ends of the CDR3 on it are uncertain; the CDR3 is the one TCRdb lists. This CDR3 is CASSFLDYHSGAL. The chain couples TRBV7-2 to TRBJ2-3; the table's D call TRBD2 went unverified against the DNA. The CDR3 extends over 13 residues, inclusive of both ends. Germline-derived CDR1 and CDR2 are SGHTA and FQGNSA.

The CDR3 loop is CASSARRGTGMNEQFF. CDR3 in DNA: TGTGCCAGCAGCGCCCGACGGGGGACAGGGATGAATGAGCAGTTCTTC. The chain couples TRBV9 to TRBJ2-1, with 9 bases aligning to TRBD1. The CDR3 length is 16 residues. The V gene end was trimmed by 3 bases and the J gene end by 7 bases; junction bases not matched to a gene: 11. Looked up from germline, CDR1 is SGDLS and CDR2 is YYNGEE.

The chain carries TRBV29-1 and TRBJ1-1; D is undetermined. This CDR3 comprises 13 residues. Germline CDR1 is SQVTM and CDR2 is ANQGSEA. V was cut by 4 bases and J by 3 bases, with 12 bases left in between. As DNA, the CDR3 is TGCAGCGTTGGCAAAGGCCAGCACACTGAAGCTTTCTTT. Amino acids: CSVGKGQHTEAFF.